These 29 T cell receptor beta chains were all obtained from the same sample, sequenced in a study of response to subunit inactivated influenza vaccine. A single record per CDR3 protein comes from TCRdb applying MiXCR to the RT-PCR reads. The table has about 610,000 distinct CDR3 sequences, 11% to 15% seen once. Sequences were derived from PBMCs from blood, sampled less than 13 days after vaccination. These receptors were obtained from a man aged 45 to 65 who received an inactivated influenza vaccine.

This clonotype was found a few times. This chain joins TRBV20-1 and TRBJ2-5; TRBD2 aligns across 11 bases. Germline CDR1 is DFQATT and CDR2 is SNEGSKA (reference sequence). V gave up 1 base and J gave up 4 bases; unmatched junction bases: 2. The CDR3 loop spans 14 amino acids. The CDR3 loop reads CSARGGLAVETQYF. The CDR3 DNA sequence: TGCAGTGCTAGAGGGGGACTAGCGGTAGAGACCCAGTACTTC.

This clonotype turned up a few times. The J gene is TRBJ1-4, the V gene TRBV12-3 or TRBV12-4; 10 positions match TRBD1. Trimming took 1 base from V and 13 from J; bases not matched to a gene: 9. The CDR3 length is 15 residues. Here the CDR3 reads CASSLGQGAPAGLFF. CDR3 nucleotides: TGTGCCAGCAGTTTAGGACAGGGGGCGCCGGCGGGACTGTTTTTT.

The chain couples TRBV12-3 or TRBV12-4 to TRBJ1-4; D is undetermined. Trimming removed 1 base from V and 8 bases from J, with 11 bases in between. This CDR3 contains 14 residues. Written as DNA, the CDR3 is TGTGCCAGCAGTTTAGGCAGGAGGTTCGAAAAACTGTTTTTT. Encoded protein: CASSLGRRFEKLFF.

The chain uses TRBV28 and TRBJ2-1; 11 bases are a match to TRBD2. The CDR3 covers 17 residues. V was clipped by 6 bases and J by 2 bases; unmatched bases: 9. Germline V lookup: CDR1 MDHEN, CDR2 SYDVKM. The CDR3 loop is CASRGGVSGRAYNEQFF. In DNA, the CDR3 is TGTGCCAGCAGGGGGGGGGTTAGCGGGAGGGCCTACAATGAGCAGTTCTTC.

This clonotype has at least ten counts. The chain links TRBV7-8 to TRBJ2-2; D remains ambiguous. Germline CDR1 SGHVS, CDR2 FQNEAQ. This CDR3 is 14 amino acids long. V lost 1 base and J 8 bases, leaving 11 bases between the germline ends. In DNA form, the CDR3 reads TGTGCCAGCAGCTTAGGACGGCGCCGGGGGGAGCTGTTTTTT. Its translation is CASSLGRRRGELFF.

The CDR3 region is CASSQDRLNEKLFF. The CDR3 DNA sequence: TGTGCCAGCAGCCAGGACCGACTTAATGAAAAACTGTTTTTT. The chain employs TRBV3-1 and TRBJ1-4, with D unclear. CDR1 and CDR2 from the germline V gene are LGHDT and YNNKEL (reference sequence). V dropped 3 bases and J dropped 4 bases, with 9 bases sitting between them. The CDR3 is made up of 14 amino acids.

DNA of the CDR3: TGCGCCAGCAGCCAAGGTCCGGGGCCGAGAGAGACCCAGTACTTC. This sequence encodes CASSQGPGPRETQYF. The V call is TRBV4-3, the J call TRBJ2-5; either TRBD1 or TRBD2 may fit D (5 bases each). This CDR3 region has 15 residues. V gave up 1 base and J gave up 4 bases, with 13 bases separating them. Germline lookup yields CDR1 LGHNA and CDR2 YSLEER.

The chain recombines TRBV4-3 with TRBJ1-4; unclear D gene. CDR1 and CDR2 (germline): LGHNA, YSLEER. The CDR3 length is 19 residues. The V end lost 0 bases, the J end lost 0 bases, and 17 bases lay between the germline ends. CDR3 sequence (DNA): TGCGCCAGCAGCCAAGATTATCCGGGTTTTGCTGCAACTAATGAAAAACTGTTTTTT. This translates into CASSQDYPGFAATNEKLFF.

The chain is built from TRBV14 and TRBJ1-5; D not resolved. In germline, CDR1 is SGHDN, CDR2 FVKESK. The CDR3 totals 13 residues. V dropped 1 base and J dropped 7 bases, with 8 bases sitting between them. The CDR3 nucleotides read TGTGCCAGCAGCCAAGGGGTGCGCCAGCCCCAGCATTTT. It is translated as CASSQGVRQPQHF.

This clonotype was detected only a few times. The chain links TRBV10-3 to TRBJ2-2; D uncertain. Germline CDR1 is ENHRY and CDR2 is SYGVKD. The length of the CDR3 is 14 residues. V was trimmed by 4 bases and J by 6 bases, leaving 12 bases between them. CDR3 coding DNA: TGTGCCATCAGTGCCTCGATAGGGTCCGGGGAGCTGTTTTTT. Translated: CAISASIGSGELFF.

This clonotype was seen more than once but under ten times. This chain uses TRBV15 with TRBJ2-1, with TRBD2 matching 10 bases. Looked up from germline, CDR1 is LNHNV and CDR2 is YYDKDF (reference sequence). Trimming at V came to 0 bases and at J to 5 bases, leaving 1 base not matched to a gene. This CDR3 spans 15 amino acids. The CDR3 bases are TGTGCCACCAGCAGAGAACTAGCGGGAAACAATGAGCAGTTCTTC. It is translated as CATSRELAGNNEQFF. The full variable domain, in which reference TRBV15 and TRBJ2-1 provide the parts outside the CDR3, is DAMVIQNPRYQVTQFGKPVTLSCSQTLNHNVMYWYQQKSSQAPKLLFHYYDKDFNNEADTPDNFQSRRPNTSFCFLDIRSPGLGDTAMYLCATSRELAGNNEQFFGPGTRLTVL.

This clonotype occurred a few times. This sequence joins TRBV9 and TRBJ2-2; D could derive from TRBD1 or TRBD2 (5 bases each). Per the germline V gene, CDR1 is SGDLS and CDR2 is YYNGEE. CDR3 length: 17 residues. Deletions cut 3 bases from V and 3 bases from J, with 18 bases between. Here the CDR3 DNA reads TGTGCCAGCAGCGGCCCAGTTCAGGGAGAAGACACCGGGGAGCTGTTTTTT. It codes for CASSGPVQGEDTGELFF.

In regard to this clonotype: A single base separates this from a much larger clone, so it may be a read error. This chain links TRBV3-1 with TRBJ2-4; D possibly corresponds to TRBD2 (6 bases). Germline V gene data show CDR1 as LGHDT and CDR2 as YNNKEL (reference sequence). The CDR3 is made up of 13 amino acids. Here the CDR3 reads CAGRAPSSDIQYF. CDR3 sequence (DNA): TGTGCCGGCAGAGCCCCGTCTAGCGACATTCAGTACTTC.

This clonotype appeared a few times. This chain links TRBV24-1 with TRBJ2-7; the match to TRBD2 covers 13 bases. The CDR3 contains 15 residues. The germline gives CDR1 KGHDR, CDR2 SFDVKD. Losses at the gene ends were 3 bases for V and 6 bases for J; bases not matched to a gene: 4. The CDR3 region is CATSDPGTSGTEQYF. The CDR3 DNA is TGTGCCACCAGTGATCCCGGGACTAGCGGGACCGAGCAGTACTTC.

The rearrangement uses TRBV11-1 and TRBJ2-1, with 14 bases identical to TRBD2. V was clipped by 5 bases and J by 3 bases; unmatched bases: 12. CDR1 and CDR2 from the germline V gene are SGHAT and FQDESV (reference sequence). The CDR3 extends over 19 amino acids. In DNA, the CDR3 is TGTGCCAGCAGCACCTCGACTAGCGGGGGGGCCTTCCACTACAATGAGCAGTTCTTC. It specifies CASSTSTSGGAFHYNEQFF. Supplemented by reference TRBV11-1 and TRBJ2-1, the full variable domain reads EAEVAQSPRYKITEKSQAVAFWCDPISGHATLYWYRQILGQGPELLVQFQDESVVDDSQLPKDRFSAERLKGVDSTLKIQPAELGDSAMYLCASSTSTSGGAFHYNEQFFGPGTRLTVL.

This clonotype was found a few times. The gene calls are TRBV27 and TRBJ2-7; the D gene is possibly TRBD1 (6 bases). V was clipped by 3 bases and J by 7 bases, with 13 bases between them. The CDR3 contains 13 residues. Germline loops: CDR1 MNHEY, CDR2 SMNVEV (reference sequence). The CDR3 coding sequence is TGTGCCAGCAGTTTGACAGGAGGCCTGGAGCAGTACTTC. As protein: CASSLTGGLEQYF.

The table lists this clonotype with a few counts. The J gene is TRBJ1-4, the V gene TRBV30; no clear D. The CDR3 consists of 13 residues. Per germline, CDR1 GTSNPN and CDR2 SVGIG (reference sequence). V was trimmed by 0 bases and J by 0 bases, leaving 2 bases between them. CDR3 bases: TGTGCCTGGAGTGTGGCAACTAATGAAAAACTGTTTTTT. Translation gives CAWSVATNEKLFF.

This chain links TRBV7-6 with TRBJ2-7; 10 bases are a match to TRBD2. Germline V lookup: CDR1 SGHVS, CDR2 FNYEAQ. The CDR3 is 16 amino acids. V lost 1 base and J lost 3; bases outside the gene matches: 6. In DNA form, the CDR3 reads TGTGCCAGCAGCTTAGGAGCTAGCGGGAGTATCTACGAGCAGTACTTC. Translation: CASSLGASGSIYEQYF. The entire variable domain, with the rest obtained from reference TRBV7-6 and TRBJ2-7, is as follows: GAGVSQSPRYKVTKRGQDVALRCDPISGHVSLYWYRQALGQGPEFLTYFNYEAQQDKSGLPNDRFSAERPEGSISTLTIQRTEQRDSAMYRCASSLGASGSIYEQYFGPGTRLTVT.

On this clonotype: One end of the junction does not line up with germline, which may come from a read error. The V call is TRBV2, the J call TRBJ2-3, with D possibly being TRBD1 or TRBD2 (7 bases each). Germline lookup yields CDR1 SNHLY and CDR2 FYNNEI. This CDR3 comprises 18 residues. The DNA of the CDR3 is TGTGCCAGCAGTGAAGAGGGGAGGGGGCGGCCACTTTCAGATACACAGTATTTT. Translated, it gives CASSEEGRGRPLSDTQYF.

This clonotype was detected a few times. This chain uses TRBV29-1 with TRBJ2-1; weak D call: TRBD2 (6 bases). V lost 8 bases, J lost 10 bases, and 18 bases lay in between. Germline values: CDR1 SQVTM, CDR2 ANQGSEA. This CDR3 has 12 residues. CDR3 nucleotide sequence: TGCAGCACACGATTTTTAGCGGAAGAGCAGTTCTTC. Protein sequence: CSTRFLAEEQFF.

The V gene is TRBV6-2 or TRBV6-3, the J gene TRBJ2-1; 10 positions agree with TRBD1. This CDR3 is 16 amino acids long. The germline gives CDR1 MNHEY, CDR2 SVGEGT. Trimming removed 2 bases from V and 7 bases from J; junction bases left unmatched: 8. CDR3 sequence: CASSYPDRGVYNEQFF. CDR3 DNA sequence: TGTGCCAGCAGTTACCCGGACAGGGGGGTTTATAATGAGCAGTTCTTC.

The chain employs TRBV6-2 or TRBV6-3 and TRBJ1-1; possible D gene TRBD1, 5 bases. The V end lost 7 bases, the J end lost 1 base, and 13 bases lay between the germline ends. CDR3 length: 14 residues. Germline CDR1 is MNHEY and CDR2 is SVGEGT. The CDR3 DNA reads TGTGCCAGCACCGCGGGACCAAGGAACACTGAAGCTTTCTTT. This gives the protein CASTAGPRNTEAFF.

This clonotype was observed a handful of times. This chain joins TRBV12-3 or TRBV12-4 and TRBJ2-7; 10 bases align to TRBD1. The CDR3 consists of 17 residues. The ends lost 5 bases at V and 3 bases at J; junction bases unmatched: 13. The CDR3 DNA follows: TGTGCCAGCAGTCCCCGAAGTGGGACAGGGGTCTACTACGAGCAGTACTTC. Translating it yields CASSPRSGTGVYYEQYF.

This chain links TRBV20-1 with TRBJ2-3, with 8 bases that match TRBD2. The ends lost 0 bases at V and 4 bases at J; junction bases unmatched: 9. CDR1 is DFQATT and CDR2 is SNEGSKA in the germline V gene (reference sequence). The CDR3 loop spans 16 amino acids. The CDR3 DNA reads TGCAGTGCTAGAGATACTGGCGGGAGGATTTCAGATACGCAGTATTTT. This gives the protein CSARDTGGRISDTQYF.

This clonotype was seen a handful of times. The chain uses TRBV11-2 and TRBJ2-7; D is uncertain. This CDR3 is 14 amino acids long. Germline-derived CDR1 and CDR2 are SGHAT and FQNNGV. V lost 1 base and J lost 7, with 14 bases in between. CDR3 nucleotides: TGTGCCAGCAGCTTAGCCGAGTCCCGGTTGGAGCAGTACTTC. Translation: CASSLAESRLEQYF.

This clonotype has just a few counts. The chain employs TRBV5-1 and TRBJ2-3; 9 bases are a match to TRBD2. CDR1 and CDR2 (germline): SGHRS, YFSETQ. With 7 bases clipped from V and 5 bases from J, the junction kept 14 bases outside the gene matches. This CDR3 is 16 amino acids long. The CDR3 DNA reads TGCGCCAGCGGTCCCTTTAGCGGGAGTTATAGAGATACGCAGTATTTT. This gives the protein CASGPFSGSYRDTQYF.

This clonotype was detected only a few times. Sequence at one end of the junction differs from germline and may be a read error. The rearrangement uses TRBV12-5 and TRBJ2-1, with 11 positions matching TRBD1. Germline V gene data show CDR1 as LGHNT and CDR2 as FRNRAP. The CDR3 loop spans 13 amino acids. For the CDR3, the DNA is TGTGCTAGTGGATTGGGACAGGGGGGTGAGCAGTTCTTC. Encoded protein: CASGLGQGGEQFF.

V usage is TRBV7-2 and J usage is TRBJ1-2; D not resolved. The CDR3 is 12 residues long. Germline CDR1 and CDR2: SGHTA and FQGNSA. V lost 6 bases to trimming and J lost 5 bases, with 10 bases between them. The CDR3 DNA sequence: TGTGCCAGCAGGAATTATGATTATGGCTACACCTTC. Residues: CASRNYDYGYTF.

This chain joins TRBV20-1 and TRBJ2-7; tentative D call: TRBD2 (6 bases). The CDR3 covers 14 residues. The V end lost 3 bases, the J end lost 3 bases, and 15 bases lay between the germline ends. Germline V lookup: CDR1 DFQATT, CDR2 SNEGSKA (reference sequence). CDR3 sequence (DNA): TGCAGTGCTAGGAGGGAGGCAGCCCGCTACGAGCAGTACTTC. This translates into CSARREAARYEQYF.